This T cell receptor (beta chain) appears in the sequencing data of a study of CD8 T cells in ankylosing spondylitis. Libraries of TCR beta came from quantitative 5'-RACE with molecular barcodes. MiXCR, run by TCRdb on the 5' RACE reads, gives a single entry per CDR3 protein. The sample contains roughly 160,000 distinct CDR3 sequences, roughly 10% of which appear only once. This clonotype was counted only a few times. Its antigen is unknown. Study-wide results and caveats: Ankylosing spondylitis blood appeared to carry a characteristic TCR beta motif of roughly eight highly homologous variants. Earlier authors reported some of these motif variants in reactive arthritis synovial fluid and blood.

V was pared by 6 bases and J by 5 bases, with 17 bases between. Germline-derived CDR1 and CDR2 are SNHLY and FYNNEI. The CDR3 length is 16 residues. V gene TRBV2 combines with J gene TRBJ1-6; the D is unclear. The TCR comes from a female donor with ankylosing spondylitis or in good health (not recorded which). The specimen was blood, either unsorted or a sorted T cell fraction (not recorded which). CDR3 sequence reads: CASSETLGRHNSPLHF. CDR3 bases: TGTGCCAGCAGCGAGACCCTGGGCAGACATAATTCACCCCTCCACTTT.